Below, one T cell receptor beta chain is given with its context. The sample is drawn from a study of blood T cell repertoires in COVID-19. Germline V CDR1 and CDR2: SGHTA, FQGTGA. The CDR3 is 17 amino acids. V shed 5 bases, J shed 3 bases, and the junction held 8 bases outside the gene matches. Sequencing was performed with immunoSEQ multiplex PCR; in TCRdb, only in-frame clones are kept and a portion is missing. In the table there are about 140,000 clones, around 90% of which are singletons. This clonotype was obtained from a woman of 80 years or more with acute or convalescent COVID-19. Sequencing was done on a sample of peripheral blood. The chain employs TRBV7-3 and TRBJ2-2; 11 nucleotides agree with TRBD2. The CDR3 nucleotides read TGTGCCAGCAGCCCTACTGGACTAGCGGGTTACACCGGGGAGCTGTTTTTT. This encodes CASSPTGLAGYTGELFF. The complete variable domain, with remaining parts taken from reference TRBV7-3 and TRBJ2-2, reads GAGVSQTPSNKVTEKGKYVELRCDPISGHTALYWYRQSLGQGPEFLIYFQGTGAADDSGLPNDRFFAVRPEGSVSTLKIQRTERGDSAVYLCASSPTGLAGYTGELFFGEGSRLTVL.